The TCR beta chain under discussion was sequenced for a study of graft-versus-host responses after intestinal transplantation. On the study more broadly: The transplants performed in recipients were multivisceral, liver-intestinal, or isolated intestinal. All recipients were given anti-thymocyte globulin induction, and tacrolimus and steroids were then administered for 2 to 4 years. The study's findings and limits: The authors found GvH clones in recipient marrow, some appearing first in ileum or blood. Early declines in HvG clones that occurred post-transplant were associated with peak circulating GvH clone levels.

Only in-frame clones appear in the TCRdb table, and some are missing; sequencing was by immunoSEQ multiplex PCR. The table records some 11,000 clones, around 82% of them present only once. For this clone: What it binds is not known.

CDR1 is MRHNA, CDR2 SNTAGT, per germline. After removal of 3 bases from V and 4 bases from J, the junction contained 4 bases not matched to a gene. The CDR3 is 15 residues long. The V and J genes are TRBV6-4 and TRBJ2-2; 8 bases agree with TRBD1. Sequences were derived from PBMCs, sampled around 130 days after transplant. This sequence was found in a human patient who received an intestinal transplant, so some T cells may come from the graft donor. The CDR3 sequence: CASSERTGGTGELFF. In nucleotides, the CDR3 is TGTGCCAGCAGTGAGAGAACAGGGGGCACCGGGGAGCTGTTTTTT.